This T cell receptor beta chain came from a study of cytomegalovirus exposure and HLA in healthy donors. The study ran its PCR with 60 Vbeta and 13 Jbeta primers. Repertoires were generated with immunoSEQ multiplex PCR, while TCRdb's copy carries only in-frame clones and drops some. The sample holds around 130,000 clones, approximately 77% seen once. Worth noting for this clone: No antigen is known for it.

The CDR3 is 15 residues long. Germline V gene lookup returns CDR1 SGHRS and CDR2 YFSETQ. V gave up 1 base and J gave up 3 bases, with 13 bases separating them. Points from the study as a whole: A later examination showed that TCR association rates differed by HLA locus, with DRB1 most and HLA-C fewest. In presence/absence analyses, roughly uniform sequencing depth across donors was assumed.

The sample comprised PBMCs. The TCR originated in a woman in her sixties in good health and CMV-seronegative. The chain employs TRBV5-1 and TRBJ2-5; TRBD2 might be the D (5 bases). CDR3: CASSLRVSGKETQYF. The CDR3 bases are TGCGCCAGCAGCTTGCGCGTCAGCGGAAAAGAGACCCAGTACTTC.